Below are 30 T cell receptor beta chains sequenced from a single sample in a study of T cell changes during pregnancy in multiple sclerosis (dated by TCRdb to between 2017 and 2020). Library creation used the immunoSEQ multiplex PCR assay. The table comes from immuneACCESS by way of TCRdb, which keeps in-frame sequences with V and J called. Part of the clones is missing from these tables; in studies checked, under half for an unresolved V gene and the rest for unknown reasons. The sample records roughly 41,000 clones, roughly nine tenths of which are singletons. Together, the top ten hold roughly 7.2% of the sample. The source material was CD8+ T cells from peripheral blood mononuclear cells, sampled in the third trimester of pregnancy. Receptor source: a female donor with multiple sclerosis, enrolled in a pregnancy study.

This clone occurred once. CDR3 nucleotides: TGTGCCTGGAGCCCAGACCACAGGGGGGTTTTAGGCCAGCCCCAGCATTTT. Protein sequence: CAWSPDHRGVLGQPQHF. V is TRBV30 and J is TRBJ1-5; the match to TRBD1 covers 8 bases. The CDR3 runs to 17 residues. V lost 3 bases and J lost 7; bases outside the gene matches: 17. Germline V gene lookup returns CDR1 GTSNPN and CDR2 SVGIG (reference sequence).

The gene calls are TRBV9 and TRBJ2-7; TRBD2 matches 9 bases. In germline, CDR1 is SGDLS, CDR2 YYNGEE. This CDR3 has 14 residues. The junction had 3 bases not matched to a gene; V was cut back by 2 bases and J by 3 bases. This CDR3 reads CASSVSGGSYEQYF. DNA for the CDR3: TGTGCCAGCAGCGTTAGCGGGGGTAGCTACGAGCAGTACTTC.

This clone was observed a handful of times. The V gene is TRBV9, the J gene TRBJ1-1; D is possibly TRBD1 (5 bases). Trimming cost V 1 base and J 4 bases, with 8 bases left between them. The CDR3 extends over 13 amino acids. Germline assignment: CDR1 SGDLS and CDR2 YYNGEE. Here the CDR3 reads CASSVQGITEAFF. CDR3 nucleotides: TGTGCCAGCAGCGTACAGGGTATCACTGAAGCTTTCTTT.

This sequence joins TRBV9 and TRBJ2-3; 9 positions match TRBD2. The germline CDR1 and CDR2 sequences are SGDLS and YYNGEE. With V trimmed by 3 bases and J by 6 bases, 11 bases remained unmatched. The CDR3 runs to 16 residues. DNA for the CDR3: TGTGCCAGCAGCGCCCCATTAGCGGGAGTAACGGATACGCAGTATTTT. It translates to CASSAPLAGVTDTQYF.

V is TRBV5-4 and J is TRBJ2-1, with no clear D. Trimming took off 10 bases at V and 7 bases at J, with 18 bases between the two ends. This CDR3 spans 13 amino acids. The germline gives CDR1 SGHNT, CDR2 YYREEE (reference sequence). The CDR3 is CAALEIEENEQFF. The CDR3 DNA is TGTGCCGCCCTGGAGATTGAGGAGAATGAGCAGTTCTTC. Drawing the rest from reference TRBV5-4 and TRBJ2-1, the complete variable domain is ETGVTQSPTHLIKTRGQQVTLRCSSQSGHNTVSWYQQALGQGPQFIFQYYREEENGRGNFPPRFSGLQFPNYSSELNVNALELDDSALYLCAALEIEENEQFFGPGTRLTVL.

V gene TRBV5-1 combines with J gene TRBJ2-1; D might be TRBD2 (6 bases). V shed 5 bases and J shed 0 bases, with 12 bases lying between them. CDR3 length equals 15 residues. Germline CDR1 and CDR2: SGHRS and YFSETQ. The CDR3 loop is CASSGAGSSYNEQFF. CDR3 DNA sequence: TGCGCCAGCAGTGGTGCGGGGAGCTCCTACAATGAGCAGTTCTTC.

The chain recombines TRBV7-9 with TRBJ2-7; D not certain. This CDR3 spans 13 amino acids. Trimming took off 5 bases at V and 10 bases at J, with 18 bases between the two ends. Germline V gene sequence: CDR1 SEHNR, CDR2 FQNEAQ (reference sequence). The CDR3 region is CASSPSTAYGQYF. The DNA for the CDR3 is TGTGCCAGCAGCCCATCGACTGCATACGGACAGTACTTC.

The chain joins TRBV6-5 to TRBJ2-5; D is possibly TRBD1 (5 bases). The CDR3 totals 15 residues. CDR1 is MNHEY and CDR2 is SVGAGI in the germline V gene. The V and J ends lost 2 bases and 2 bases respectively, with 12 bases between them. The CDR3 coding sequence is TGTGCCAGCAGTTACCAGGGATCGGAACAAGAGACCCAGTACTTC. It specifies CASSYQGSEQETQYF.

The gene calls are TRBV7-6 and TRBJ1-2; the match to TRBD1 covers 8 bases. The CDR3 loop spans 14 amino acids. Germline values: CDR1 SGHVS, CDR2 FNYEAQ. With V trimmed by 4 bases and J by 7 bases, 8 bases remained unmatched. CDR3 sequence (DNA): TGTGCCAGCAGCTCCGGACAGGGTGTGGTTGGCTACACCTTC. It specifies CASSSGQGVVGYTF.

The rearrangement joins TRBV5-6 to TRBJ2-3, with D perhaps matching TRBD2 (6 bases). The CDR3 spans 14 residues. Trimming removed 5 bases from V and 2 bases from J, with 12 bases in between. From germline, CDR1 is SGHDT and CDR2 YYEEEE. The CDR3: CASRLRDSTDTQYF. In nucleotides, the CDR3 is TGTGCCAGCAGGTTAAGGGACTCCACAGATACGCAGTATTTT.

V and J are TRBV15 and TRBJ2-3; 11 bases map to TRBD2. The CDR3 contains 19 residues. With V trimmed by 2 bases and J by 2 bases, 12 bases remained unmatched. Germline-derived CDR1 and CDR2 are LNHNV and YYDKDF (reference sequence). The CDR3 DNA reads as TGTGCCACCAGCAGAAAACTAGCGGGGGCTAACCCCTTCACAGATACGCAGTATTTT. It yields the protein CATSRKLAGANPFTDTQYF.

The chain links TRBV19 to TRBJ1-2, with TRBD1 matching over 7 bases. The CDR3 is made up of 14 amino acids. Per the germline V gene, CDR1 is LNHDA and CDR2 is SQIVND (reference sequence). The J segment lost 3 bases and the V segment lost 3 bases, leaving 4 bases of the junction unmatched. Written as DNA, the CDR3 is TGTGCCAGTAGTATCGGCCAGGGGGACTATGGCTACACCTTC. Its translation is CASSIGQGDYGYTF.

V and J are TRBV11-1 and TRBJ2-3; D is possibly TRBD1 (6 bases). V gave up 5 bases and J gave up 2 bases, with 14 bases separating them. This CDR3 has 15 amino acids. Per germline, CDR1 SGHAT and CDR2 FQDESV (reference sequence). The CDR3 reads CASSLDRTFTDTQYF. In DNA, the CDR3 is TGTGCCAGCAGCCTCGACAGGACCTTCACAGATACGCAGTATTTT.

This clone was counted a few times. The chain recombines TRBV4-3 with TRBJ2-7, with 12 bases fitting TRBD1. The J segment lost 7 bases and the V segment lost 5 bases, leaving 12 bases of the junction unmatched. The germline V gene encodes CDR1 LGHNA and CDR2 YSLEER. There are 16 residues in the CDR3. The chain's CDR3 is CASSKASGTGGLEQYF. For the CDR3, the DNA is TGCGCCAGCAGCAAGGCCTCCGGGACAGGGGGCCTAGAGCAGTACTTC.

The rearrangement uses TRBV7-3 and TRBJ1-3; D unclear. The CDR3 is made up of 15 amino acids. Looked up from germline, CDR1 is SGHTA and CDR2 is FQGTGA. V was trimmed by 5 bases and J by 0 bases, leaving 11 bases between them. The CDR3 loop is CASSPDGGSGNTIYF. The DNA of the CDR3 is TGTGCCAGCAGCCCGGACGGAGGCTCTGGAAACACCATATATTTT.

The rearrangement uses TRBV9 and TRBJ2-7; 8 nucleotides agree with TRBD2. CDR1 is SGDLS, CDR2 YYNGEE, per germline. V lost 4 bases and J lost 7; bases outside the gene matches: 13. The CDR3 consists of 15 residues. CDR3 amino acids: CASSLLGLVQEEQYF. In DNA form, the CDR3 reads TGTGCCAGCAGCTTACTGGGACTAGTTCAGGAAGAGCAGTACTTC.

The rearrangement joins TRBV6-1 to TRBJ2-5; D is possibly TRBD1 (6 bases). This CDR3 comprises 11 residues. The V gene lost 9 bases and the J gene lost 2 bases, with 7 bases spanning the gap. Germline V gene data show CDR1 as MNHNS and CDR2 as SASEGT. CDR3 DNA: TGTGCCAGTACAGGGCAAGAGACCCAGTACTTC. Translation: CASTGQETQYF.

The rearrangement uses TRBV25-1 and TRBJ1-1; possible D gene TRBD1, 5 bases. Germline V lookup: CDR1 MGHDK, CDR2 SYGVNS. The germline V and J ends were trimmed by 10 bases and 1 base, with 7 bases remaining between them. CDR3 size: 11 residues. The CDR3 bases are TGTGCCACCGGACAGAACACTGAAGCTTTCTTT. Amino acids: CATGQNTEAFF.

The J gene is TRBJ1-6, the V gene TRBV5-4, with TRBD1 identical over 8 bases. This CDR3 has 16 residues. Germline CDR1 SGHNT, CDR2 YYREEE (reference sequence). The V segment lost 5 bases and the J segment 2 bases; nucleotides outside the gene matches: 6. CDR3 nucleotide sequence: TGTGCCAGCAGACTGACAGGGGAAACCTATAATTCACCCCTCCACTTT. Translation: CASRLTGETYNSPLHF.

The CDR3 reads CASPKRNEKLFF. The DNA of the CDR3 is TGCGCCAGCCCCAAGAGGAATGAAAAACTGTTTTTT. This rearrangement joins TRBV4-1 to TRBJ1-4; no reliable D call. Trimming pared 8 bases from V and 5 bases from J, leaving 9 bases between. CDR3 size: 12 residues. Germline V gives CDR1 MGHRA, CDR2 YSYEKL.

The chain carries TRBV30 and TRBJ1-4, with no clear D. The germline CDR1 and CDR2 sequences are GTSNPN and SVGIG (reference sequence). Trimming cost V 0 bases and J 5 bases, with 7 bases left between them. There are 13 residues in the CDR3. The CDR3 sequence: CAWSVQINEKLFF. In DNA form, the CDR3 reads TGTGCCTGGAGTGTCCAGATCAATGAAAAACTGTTTTTT.

The chain combines TRBV4-2 with TRBJ2-1; TRBD2 aligns across 7 bases. The CDR3 totals 16 residues. V shed 0 bases and J 4 bases; nucleotides not matched to a gene: 6. CDR1 LGHNA and CDR2 YNFKEQ come from the germline V gene. The CDR3 protein is CASSQDLAALYNEQFF. The CDR3 DNA sequence: TGTGCCAGCAGCCAAGATCTAGCGGCCTTGTACAATGAGCAGTTCTTC.

The chain carries TRBV4-1 and TRBJ2-3, with TRBD2 matching 9 bases. Looked up from germline, CDR1 is MGHRA and CDR2 is YSYEKL. Unmatched junction bases numbered 4, after V lost 4 bases and J lost 2 bases. The CDR3 spans 15 residues. The CDR3 loop reads CASSRIAGDTDTQYF. CDR3 bases: TGCGCCAGCAGCCGAATAGCGGGGGACACAGATACGCAGTATTTT.

In its sample, this clone was seen a few times. The chain links TRBV9 to TRBJ1-1; D is unclear. This CDR3 is built from 13 residues. The V end lost 3 bases, the J end lost 7 bases, and 13 bases lay between the germline ends. Germline assignment: CDR1 SGDLS and CDR2 YYNGEE. The CDR3 DNA reads TGTGCCAGCAGCGCCCCGGACGGGATTGAAGCTTTCTTT. Residues: CASSAPDGIEAFF.

CDR3 nucleotides: TGTGCCAGCAGCTTAGCGGCCGCCGAGACAAATACGCAGTATTTT. Protein: CASSLAAAETNTQYF. The chain joins TRBV11-3 to TRBJ2-3; D is unclear. The V end lost 1 base, the J end lost 7 bases, and 15 bases lay between the germline ends. The CDR3 is made up of 15 amino acids. The germline V gene has CDR1 SGHNT and CDR2 YENEEA.

J is TRBJ2-5 and V is TRBV2; no reliable D call. Germline V CDR1 and CDR2: SNHLY, FYNNEI. Trimming stripped 0 bases from V and 3 bases from J, with 14 bases between. CDR3 size: 16 residues. The CDR3 DNA reads TGTGCCAGCAGTGAAGCCTCCGGTGAGGTGGAAGAGACCCAGTACTTC. Its translation is CASSEASGEVEETQYF.

The chain links TRBV27 to TRBJ1-1; D not certain. The germline V gene has CDR1 MNHEY and CDR2 SMNVEV (reference sequence). The V gene lost 5 bases and the J gene lost 4 bases, with 17 bases spanning the gap. CDR3 length: 15 residues. This chain's CDR3 is CASSSGSYRGTEAFF. The CDR3 nucleotides read TGTGCCAGCAGTAGCGGCAGCTATAGAGGCACTGAAGCTTTCTTT.

Only one count was recorded for this clone. This rearrangement joins TRBV15 to TRBJ1-5; 12 nucleotides agree with TRBD1. The ends lost 0 bases at V and 7 bases at J; junction bases unmatched: 10. Germline V gene data show CDR1 as LNHNV and CDR2 as YYDKDF (reference sequence). CDR3 length: 18 residues. For the CDR3, the DNA is TGTGCCACCAGCAGAGATGAGAGGGGACAGGGGGCAAGACAGCCCCAGCATTTT. This encodes CATSRDERGQGARQPQHF. The full variable domain, rest sourced from reference TRBV15 and TRBJ1-5, is DAMVIQNPRYQVTQFGKPVTLSCSQTLNHNVMYWYQQKSSQAPKLLFHYYDKDFNNEADTPDNFQSRRPNTSFCFLDIRSPGLGDTAMYLCATSRDERGQGARQPQHFGDGTRLSIL.

This chain links TRBV6-4 with TRBJ2-3; 8 nucleotides agree with TRBD2. Germline trimming cut 2 bases from V and 1 base from J; bases unmatched to any gene: 8. The CDR3 spans 17 residues. Germline V gene lookup returns CDR1 MRHNA and CDR2 SNTAGT. The CDR3, as DNA: TGTGCCAGCAGTGACGATCCGGGGGGGCAGGGCACAGATACGCAGTATTTT. The encoded protein is CASSDDPGGQGTDTQYF.

This clone has only one observation. The chain carries TRBV7-9 and TRBJ2-1, with D perhaps matching TRBD2 (5 bases). This CDR3 has 12 residues. V was trimmed by 5 bases and J by 10 bases, leaving 12 bases between them. Germline V CDR1 and CDR2: SEHNR, FQNEAQ (reference sequence). CDR3 sequence (DNA): TGTGCCAGCAGCCTAAGTAGACTAGAGCAGTTCTTC. This gives the protein CASSLSRLEQFF.